These 9 T cell receptor beta chains were all obtained from the same sample, sequenced in a study of breast tumors, draining lymph nodes, adjacent tissues. Samples came from axillary lymph nodes draining the breast cancer. TCRdb passed the multiplex PCR reads through MiXCR, listing each CDR3 protein once. In the table there are over 70,000 distinct CDR3 sequences, roughly 30% of which are singletons. Sequenced sample: axillary lymph node tissue. Receptor source: a female donor with breast cancer. Some clones in this sample may be carry-over from other donors' samples.

In this sample, this clonotype turned up many times. This rearrangement joins TRBV19 to TRBJ2-7, with 7 positions matching TRBD1. Losses at the gene ends were 8 bases for V and 3 bases for J; bases not matched to a gene: 10. CDR1 LNHDA and CDR2 SQIVND come from the germline V gene (reference sequence). CDR3 length equals 14 residues. DNA of the CDR3: TGTGCCAGTTCCTTTCAGGGGGACCTCTACGAGCAGTACTTC. Its protein product is CASSFQGDLYEQYF.

At least ten counts were recorded for this clonotype. The chain carries TRBV5-1 and TRBJ2-7; 7 bases are a match to TRBD2. Trimming took 5 bases from V and 2 from J; bases not matched to a gene: 16. From germline, CDR1 is SGHRS and CDR2 YFSETQ. The CDR3 totals 17 residues. The CDR3 spells CASRTDPSGGIPYEQYF. CDR3 in DNA: TGCGCCAGCAGGACCGATCCCTCCGGGGGGATCCCCTACGAGCAGTACTTC.

V usage is TRBV9 and J usage is TRBJ2-1; 8 bases line up with TRBD2. Germline loops: CDR1 SGDLS, CDR2 YYNGEE. This CDR3 is built from 15 residues. The ends lost 4 bases at V and 3 bases at J; junction bases unmatched: 6. The chain's CDR3 is CASSTAGGCYNEQFF. CDR3 coding DNA: TGTGCCAGCAGCACGGCGGGAGGTTGCTACAATGAGCAGTTCTTC. Together with reference TRBV9 and TRBJ2-1, the CDR3 gives the full variable domain: DSGVTQTPKHLITATGQRVTLRCSPRSGDLSVYWYQQSLDQGLQFLIQYYNGEERAKGNILERFSAQQFPDLHSELNLSSLELGDSALYFCASSTAGGCYNEQFFGPGTRLTVL.

A note on this clonotype: A much larger clone sits a single nucleotide away, making a read error possible. The chain combines TRBV20-1 with TRBJ2-1; TRBD2 is a possible D gene (5 bases). Germline V CDR1 and CDR2: DFQATT, SNEGSKA (reference sequence). The CDR3 length is 14 residues. This CDR3 reads CSARSDQSYTEQFF. DNA for the CDR3: TGCAGTGCTCGTAGCGATCAAAGCTACACTGAGCAGTTCTTC.

With regard to this clonotype: This may come from a read error, since a much larger clone is one base off. CDR3 protein: CASSQEVPPGTSGSLQETQYF. CDR3 coding DNA: TGTGCCAGCAGCCAAGAAGTCCCCCCAGGGACTAGCGGGAGCCTCCAAGAGACCCAGTACTTC. V and J are TRBV3-1 and TRBJ2-5; 14 bases match TRBD2. Germline CDR1 and CDR2: LGHDT and YNNKEL (reference sequence). This CDR3 comprises 21 residues. Losses at the gene ends were 0 bases for V and 1 base for J; bases not matched to a gene: 13.

Ten or more counts support this clonotype. CDR3 residues: CASSQSGPTTQYF. DNA of the CDR3: TGTGCCAGCAGTCAAAGCGGCCCTACGACCCAGTACTTC. J is TRBJ2-5 and V is TRBV6-2 or TRBV6-3; a weak D match, TRBD2 (5 bases). Germline V lookup: CDR1 MNHEY, CDR2 SVGEGT. V was shortened by 5 bases and J by 7 bases, with 14 bases between the two germline ends. This CDR3 contains 13 residues.

This clonotype has a count of ten or more. The chain employs TRBV9 and TRBJ2-1; 7 bases are shared with TRBD2. The CDR3 length is 15 residues. CDR1 is SGDLS and CDR2 is YYNGEE in the germline V gene. The junction had 7 bases not matched to a gene; V was cut back by 3 bases and J by 4 bases. Written as DNA, the CDR3 is TGTGCCAGCAGCGATTCCGGGACTATATACAATGAGCAGTTCTTC. It specifies CASSDSGTIYNEQFF.

This clonotype was counted many times. The rearrangement links TRBV5-5 to TRBJ1-3; a possible D gene is TRBD1 (5 bases). Per the germline V gene, CDR1 is SGHKS and CDR2 is YYEKEE (reference sequence). Trimming left V 1 base short and J 0 bases short, with 8 bases between. The CDR3 runs to 15 residues. The CDR3 DNA sequence: TGTGCCAGCAGCTTGTGGGGGAACTCTGGAAACACCATATATTTT. Its protein product is CASSLWGNSGNTIYF.

In this sample, this clonotype turned up many times. The CDR3, as DNA: TGCGCCAGCAGCCAAGATCTCGAGGCGGCTAGCAATCAGCCCCAGCATTTT. Its protein product is CASSQDLEAASNQPQHF. The rearrangement uses TRBV4-3 and TRBJ1-5, with D uncertain. Germline CDR1 is LGHNA and CDR2 is YSLEER. The CDR3 covers 17 residues. Trimming removed 0 bases at V and 0 bases at J, with 12 bases between.